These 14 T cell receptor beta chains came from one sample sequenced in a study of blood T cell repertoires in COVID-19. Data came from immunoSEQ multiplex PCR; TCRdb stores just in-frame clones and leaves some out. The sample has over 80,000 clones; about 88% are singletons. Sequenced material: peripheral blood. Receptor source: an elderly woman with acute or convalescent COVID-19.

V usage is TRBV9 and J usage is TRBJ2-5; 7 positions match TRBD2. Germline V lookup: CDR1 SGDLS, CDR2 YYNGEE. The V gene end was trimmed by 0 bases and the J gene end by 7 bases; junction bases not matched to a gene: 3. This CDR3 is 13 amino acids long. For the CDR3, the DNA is TGTGCCAGCAGCGTAGGAGGGGAGGGGACCCAGTACTTC. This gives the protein CASSVGGEGTQYF.

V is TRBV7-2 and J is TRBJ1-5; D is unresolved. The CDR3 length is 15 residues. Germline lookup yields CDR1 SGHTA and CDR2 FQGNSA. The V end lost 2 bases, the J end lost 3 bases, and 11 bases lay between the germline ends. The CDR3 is CASSLSPGNNQPQHF. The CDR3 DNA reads TGTGCCAGCAGCTTAAGTCCAGGCAACAATCAGCCCCAGCATTTT.

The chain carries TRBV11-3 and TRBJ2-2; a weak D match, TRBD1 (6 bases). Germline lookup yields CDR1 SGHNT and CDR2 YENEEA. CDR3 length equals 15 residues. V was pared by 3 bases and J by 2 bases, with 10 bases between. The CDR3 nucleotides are TGTGCCAGCAGCTTCACAGGGACCAACACCGGGGAGCTGTTTTTT. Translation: CASSFTGTNTGELFF.

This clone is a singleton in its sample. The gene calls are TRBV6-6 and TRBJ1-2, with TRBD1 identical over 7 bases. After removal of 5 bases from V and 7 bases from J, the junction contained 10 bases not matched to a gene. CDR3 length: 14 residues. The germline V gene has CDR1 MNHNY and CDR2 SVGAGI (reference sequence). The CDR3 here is CASSPLQGLAGYTF. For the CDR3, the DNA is TGTGCCAGCAGTCCCCTACAGGGGTTAGCTGGCTACACCTTC.

The CDR3 loop reads CASSFTASGNTIYF. CDR3 nucleotides: TGTGCCAGCAGCTTCACAGCCTCTGGAAACACCATATATTTT. The V call is TRBV5-6, the J call TRBJ1-3; D is unclear. V was trimmed by 2 bases and J by 0 bases, leaving 6 bases between them. The CDR3 covers 14 residues. CDR1 SGHDT and CDR2 YYEEEE come from the germline V gene.

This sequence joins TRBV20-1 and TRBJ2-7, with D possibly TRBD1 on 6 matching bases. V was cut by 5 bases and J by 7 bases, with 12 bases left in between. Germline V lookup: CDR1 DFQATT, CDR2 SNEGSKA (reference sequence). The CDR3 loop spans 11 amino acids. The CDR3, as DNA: TGCAGTGCTCGACAGGCTCCGGAGCAGTACTTC. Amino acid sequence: CSARQAPEQYF.

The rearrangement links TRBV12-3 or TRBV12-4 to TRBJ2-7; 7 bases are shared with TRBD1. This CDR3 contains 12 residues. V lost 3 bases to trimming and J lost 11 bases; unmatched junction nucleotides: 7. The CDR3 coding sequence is TGTGCCAGCAGTTTCGGGACAGAGTTTAAGTACTTC. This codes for CASSFGTEFKYF.

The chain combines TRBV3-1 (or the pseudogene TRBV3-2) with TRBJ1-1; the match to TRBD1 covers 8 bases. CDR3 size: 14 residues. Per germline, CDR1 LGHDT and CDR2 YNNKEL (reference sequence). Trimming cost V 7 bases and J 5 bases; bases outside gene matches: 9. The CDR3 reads CASTLQGERTEAFF. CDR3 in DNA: TGTGCCAGCACCCTACAGGGGGAGAGGACTGAAGCTTTCTTT.

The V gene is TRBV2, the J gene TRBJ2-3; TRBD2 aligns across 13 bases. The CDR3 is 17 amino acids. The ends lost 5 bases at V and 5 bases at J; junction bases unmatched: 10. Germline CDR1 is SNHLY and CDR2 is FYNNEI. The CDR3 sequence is CASSWVPTSGGLDTQYF. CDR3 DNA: TGTGCCAGCAGTTGGGTCCCGACTAGCGGGGGGCTAGATACGCAGTATTTT.

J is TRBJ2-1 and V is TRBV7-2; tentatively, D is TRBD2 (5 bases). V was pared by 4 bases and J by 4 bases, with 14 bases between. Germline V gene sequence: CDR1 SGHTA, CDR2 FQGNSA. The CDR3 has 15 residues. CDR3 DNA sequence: TGTGCCAGCAGCTCGTCGGGATCTATTTACAATGAGCAGTTCTTC. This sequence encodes CASSSSGSIYNEQFF. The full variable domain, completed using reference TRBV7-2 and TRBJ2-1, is GAGVSQSPSNKVTEKGKDVELRCDPISGHTALYWYRQSLGQGLEFLIYFQGNSAPDKSGLPSDRFSAERTGGSVSTLTIQRTQQEDSAVYLCASSSSGSIYNEQFFGPGTRLTVL.

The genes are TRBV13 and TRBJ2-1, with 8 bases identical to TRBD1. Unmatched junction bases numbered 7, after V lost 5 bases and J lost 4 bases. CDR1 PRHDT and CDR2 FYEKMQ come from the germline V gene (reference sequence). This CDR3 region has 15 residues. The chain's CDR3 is CASSAWTGMYNEQFF. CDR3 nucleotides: TGTGCCAGCAGCGCCTGGACAGGGATGTACAATGAGCAGTTCTTC.

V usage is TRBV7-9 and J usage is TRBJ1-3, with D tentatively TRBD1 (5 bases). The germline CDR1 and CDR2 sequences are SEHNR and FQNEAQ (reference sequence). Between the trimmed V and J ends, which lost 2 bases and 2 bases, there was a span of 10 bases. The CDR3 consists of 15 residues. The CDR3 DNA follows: TGTGCCAGCAGCTTACCAGGGAGGCCTGGAAACACCATATATTTT. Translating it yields CASSLPGRPGNTIYF.

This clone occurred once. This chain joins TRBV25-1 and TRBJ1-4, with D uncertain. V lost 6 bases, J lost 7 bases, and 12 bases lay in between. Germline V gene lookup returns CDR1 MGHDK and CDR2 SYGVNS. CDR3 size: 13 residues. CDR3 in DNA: TGTGCCAGCAGGAGGTATTCCTCTGAAAAACTGTTTTTT. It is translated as CASRRYSSEKLFF.

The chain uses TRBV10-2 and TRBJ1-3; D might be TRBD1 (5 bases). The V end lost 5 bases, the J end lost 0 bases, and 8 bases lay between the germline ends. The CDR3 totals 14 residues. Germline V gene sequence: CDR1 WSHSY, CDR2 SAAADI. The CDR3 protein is CASSMGGSGNTIYF. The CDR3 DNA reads TGCGCCAGCAGTATGGGGGGCTCTGGAAACACCATATATTTT.